Below, 5 T cell receptor beta chains from the same sample are listed, as sequenced in a study of CD4 T cells in relation to SARS-CoV-2 and coronaviruses. Clones were read by immunoSEQ multiplex PCR, and TCRdb kept only the in-frame ones, dropping some. In the table there are about 60,000 clones, approximately 94% of which are singletons. The unexposed donors gave CD4+ T cells in about 2010-2019, prior to COVID-19. The specimen was naive CD4+ T cells from PBMCs. Subset given: naive CD4+ T cells isolated by negative enrichment. These receptors were collected from a human donor in good health.

This clone came up once. The chain carries TRBV3-1 (or the pseudogene TRBV3-2) and TRBJ2-1; 7 nucleotides line up with TRBD2. This CDR3 is 17 amino acids long. Per the germline V gene, CDR1 is LGHDT and CDR2 is YNNKEL (reference sequence). Trimming took 0 bases from V and 6 from J; bases not matched to a gene: 11. The CDR3 DNA follows: TGTGCCAGCAGCCAAGAAAAGCGGGGATCACAACCCAATGAGCAGTTCTTC. This gives the protein CASSQEKRGSQPNEQFF.

The CDR3 protein is CASSLVFLAGNEQFF. The CDR3 bases are TGTGCCAGCAGCTTAGTTTTCCTAGCTGGCAATGAGCAGTTCTTC. This chain uses TRBV7-9 with TRBJ2-1; possibly TRBD2 for D (5 bases). The V gene lost 1 base and the J gene lost 6 bases, with 13 bases spanning the gap. Per germline, CDR1 SEHNR and CDR2 FQNEAQ (reference sequence). This CDR3 has 15 amino acids.

The chain has TRBV5-6 and TRBJ1-1; D is uncertain. The CDR3 has 11 residues. Trimming cost V 4 bases and J 4 bases, with 5 bases left between them. Germline V gene data show CDR1 as SGHDT and CDR2 as YYEEEE. The CDR3 protein is CASSRATEAFF. The DNA of the CDR3 is TGTGCCAGCAGCCGCGCCACTGAAGCTTTCTTT.

This chain links TRBV9 with TRBJ2-3; D not resolved. From germline, CDR1 is SGDLS and CDR2 YYNGEE. CDR3 length equals 14 residues. Trimming shortened V by 4 bases and J by 2 bases, and 11 bases separated the two germline ends. In DNA form, the CDR3 reads TGTGCCAGCAGCTATGGCCCAGCCACAGATACGCAGTATTTT. The encoded protein is CASSYGPATDTQYF.

In DNA, the CDR3 is TGTGCCAGCAGCAGGGGGACAGGACTAGCCAAAAACATTCAGTACTTC. Encoded protein: CASSRGTGLAKNIQYF. The V and J genes are TRBV28 and TRBJ2-4; 8 nucleotides match TRBD1. The CDR3 covers 16 residues. Germline values: CDR1 MDHEN, CDR2 SYDVKM. With V trimmed by 6 bases and J by 0 bases, 7 bases remained unmatched.